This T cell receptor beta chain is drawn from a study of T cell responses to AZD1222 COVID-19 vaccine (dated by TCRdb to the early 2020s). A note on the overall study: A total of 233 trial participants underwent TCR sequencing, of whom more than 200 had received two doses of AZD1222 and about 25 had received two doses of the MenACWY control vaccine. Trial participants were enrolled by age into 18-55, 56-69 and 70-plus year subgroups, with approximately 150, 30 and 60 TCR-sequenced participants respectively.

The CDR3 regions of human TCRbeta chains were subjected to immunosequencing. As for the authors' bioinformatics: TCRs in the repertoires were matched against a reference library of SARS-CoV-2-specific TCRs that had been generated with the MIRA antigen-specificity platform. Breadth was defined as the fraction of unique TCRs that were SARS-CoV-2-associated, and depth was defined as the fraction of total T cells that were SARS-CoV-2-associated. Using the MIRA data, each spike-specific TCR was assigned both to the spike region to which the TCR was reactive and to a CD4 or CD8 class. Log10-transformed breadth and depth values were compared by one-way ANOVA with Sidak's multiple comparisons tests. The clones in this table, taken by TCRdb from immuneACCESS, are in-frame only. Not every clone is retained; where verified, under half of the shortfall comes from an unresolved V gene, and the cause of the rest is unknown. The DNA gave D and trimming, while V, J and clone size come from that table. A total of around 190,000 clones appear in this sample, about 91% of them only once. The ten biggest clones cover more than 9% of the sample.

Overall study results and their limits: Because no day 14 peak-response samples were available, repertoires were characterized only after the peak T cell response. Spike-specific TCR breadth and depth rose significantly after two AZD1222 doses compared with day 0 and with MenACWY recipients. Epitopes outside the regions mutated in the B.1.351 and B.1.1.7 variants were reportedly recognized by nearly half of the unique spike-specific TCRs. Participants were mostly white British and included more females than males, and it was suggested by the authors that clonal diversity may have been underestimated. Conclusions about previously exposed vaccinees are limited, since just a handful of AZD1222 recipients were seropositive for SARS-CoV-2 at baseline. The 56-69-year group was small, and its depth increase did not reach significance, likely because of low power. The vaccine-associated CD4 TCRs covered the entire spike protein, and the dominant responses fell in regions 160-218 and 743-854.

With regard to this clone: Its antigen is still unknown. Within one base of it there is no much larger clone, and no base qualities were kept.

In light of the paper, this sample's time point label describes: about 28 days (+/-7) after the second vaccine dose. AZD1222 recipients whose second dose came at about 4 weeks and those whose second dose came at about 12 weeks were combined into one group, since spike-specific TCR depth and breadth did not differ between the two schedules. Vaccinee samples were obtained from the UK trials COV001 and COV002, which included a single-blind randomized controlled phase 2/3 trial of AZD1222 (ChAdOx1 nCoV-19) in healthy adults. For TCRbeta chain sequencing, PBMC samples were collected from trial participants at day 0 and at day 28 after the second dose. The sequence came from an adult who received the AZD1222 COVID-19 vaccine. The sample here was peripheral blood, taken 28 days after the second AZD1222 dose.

CDR3 protein: CASRAGPDRVYGYTF. The bases are TGTGCCAGCAGGGCCGGACCGGACAGGGTCTATGGCTACACCTTC. Here the chain combines TRBV28 and TRBJ1-2; 8 bases in the junction line up with TRBD1. Per the germline V gene, MDHEN is the CDR1 and SYDVKM is the CDR2. Ends trimmed: V by 6 bases, J by 4 bases; bases unmatched to a gene: 10. From the cysteine through the phenylalanine, the CDR3 covers 15 amino acids. The only DNA kept is the CDR3, 45 bases in frame from the first base.